The 4 T cell receptor beta chains below were found in one sample sequenced in a study of CD8 T cells in ankylosing spondylitis (dated by TCRdb to about 2017). Study-wide findings and limitations: Blood from ankylosing spondylitis patients appeared to be characterized by a TCR beta motif composed of 7 to 9 highly homologous amino acid variants.

Which antigens these TCRs recognize remains unknown. The library was produced with 5' RACE. TCRdb records Illumina HiSeq 2500 as the sequencer. TCRdb applied fastp at Q25 and MiXCR to the public reads, then kept only in-frame beta chains. Rows with a matching CDR3 protein are joined into one entry that keeps the most common DNA and genes. The sample contains fewer than 550,000 distinct CDR3 sequences, roughly 5.2% of them found a single time. The ten largest account for roughly 3.3% of the sample. Sequenced sample: blood, either unsorted or a sorted T cell fraction (not recorded which). Source of these receptors: a male donor with ankylosing spondylitis.

This clonotype was picked up many times. V gene TRBV7-9 combines with J gene TRBJ1-1; D call uncertain. The CDR3 is made up of 15 amino acids. V was shortened by 5 bases and J by 1 base, with 14 bases between the two germline ends. Looked up from germline, CDR1 is SEHNR and CDR2 is FQNEAQ (reference sequence). The CDR3: CASSEIPNQNTEAFF. In nucleotides, the CDR3 is TGTGCCAGCAGCGAAATACCCAACCAGAACACTGAAGCTTTCTTT.

This clonotype was seen many times. The rearrangement links TRBV20-1 to TRBJ1-2; 8 positions match TRBD1. V dropped 1 base and J dropped 5; count of bases not matched to a gene: 3. The CDR3 has 13 amino acids. Germline CDR1 and CDR2: DFQATT and SNEGSKA (reference sequence). DNA of the CDR3: TGCAGTGCTAGAGCAGGGGGCTCTTATGGCTACACCTTC. It is translated as CSARAGGSYGYTF.

There are many counts of this clonotype. The V call is TRBV20-1, the J call TRBJ2-5; D might be TRBD2 (6 bases). This CDR3 has 14 residues. The germline gives CDR1 DFQATT, CDR2 SNEGSKA (reference sequence). Trimming stripped 0 bases from V and 3 bases from J, with 11 bases between. CDR3 sequence (DNA): TGCAGTGCTAGAGAGGGGGGAGGAGAAGAGACCCAGTACTTC. Protein product: CSAREGGGEETQYF.

This clonotype has more than one count but fewer than ten. The chain combines TRBV2 with TRBJ2-5, with 8 bases that match TRBD2. The germline gives CDR1 SNHLY, CDR2 FYNNEI. The CDR3 loop spans 16 amino acids. V was pared by 5 bases and J by 1 base, with 9 bases of the junction left unmatched. The CDR3 sequence is CASSPTSGAGQETQYF. The CDR3 region has the DNA TGTGCCAGCAGTCCCACTAGCGGAGCGGGCCAAGAGACCCAGTACTTC.